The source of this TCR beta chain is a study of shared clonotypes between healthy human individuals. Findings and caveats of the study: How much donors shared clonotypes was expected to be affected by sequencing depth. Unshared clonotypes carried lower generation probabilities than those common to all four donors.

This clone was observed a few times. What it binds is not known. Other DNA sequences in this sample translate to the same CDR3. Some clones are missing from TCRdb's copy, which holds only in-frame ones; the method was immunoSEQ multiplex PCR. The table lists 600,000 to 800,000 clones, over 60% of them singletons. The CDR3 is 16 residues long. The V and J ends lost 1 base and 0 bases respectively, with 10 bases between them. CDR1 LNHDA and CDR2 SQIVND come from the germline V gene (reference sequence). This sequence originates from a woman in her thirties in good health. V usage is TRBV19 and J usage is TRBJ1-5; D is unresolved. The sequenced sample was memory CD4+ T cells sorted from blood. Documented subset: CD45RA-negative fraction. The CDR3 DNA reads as TGTGCCAGTAGTATAGCGACGGGTTCTAGCAATCAGCCCCAGCATTTT. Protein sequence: CASSIATGSSNQPQHF.